The 23 T cell receptor beta chains listed next were all sequenced from one sample in a study of CXCR3-negative and CXCR3-positive naive CD8 T cells. Overall study results and limits: CXCR3-positive naive cells carried more hydrophobic TRB CDR3s than CXCR3-negative ones.

These TCRs are of unknown antigen specificity. The TRB cDNA libraries were prepared by 5' RACE with UMI labels. TCRdb re-called the 5' RACE reads; every CDR3 protein appears as one record, without DNA. The sample yields tens of thousands of distinct CDR3 sequences, of which the top ten take up 0.53%. Sequencing was performed on naive CXCR3+ CD8+ T cells from blood. Subset given: CD45RO-CCR7+CD27+CD95- naive CD8+ T cells expressing CXCR3 (TNR3+). Receptors were obtained from a human donor in good health. Some clones in this sample may be carry-over from other donors' samples.

CDR3 protein: CASSEIAGGLQETQYF. The chain combines TRBV14 with TRBJ2-5; TCRdb selects TRBD2, and the lack of DNA leaves this call unchecked. Germline V gene sequence: CDR1 SGHDN, CDR2 FVKESK. The CDR3 covers 16 residues.

This rearrangement joins TRBV28 to TRBJ2-7; TCRdb gives TRBD1 as the D gene, but with no DNA this cannot be confirmed. This CDR3 region has 17 residues. Germline lookup yields CDR1 MDHEN and CDR2 SYDVKM. CDR3 in amino acids: CASRGDRVLSFAYEQYF.

This rearrangement joins TRBV29-1 to TRBJ2-7. Germline CDR1 SQVTM, CDR2 ANQGSEA. This CDR3 has 13 residues. The CDR3 here is CSVEGGFSYEQYF.

The chain combines TRBV14 with TRBJ2-1; TCRdb calls TRBD2, which cannot be checked without DNA. CDR3 length: 17 amino acids. The germline V gene encodes CDR1 SGHDN and CDR2 FVKESK. The CDR3 is CASSPGLAGGPYNEQFF.

The chain couples TRBV18 to TRBJ1-1. The CDR3 runs to 15 residues. CDR1 and CDR2 from the germline V gene are KGHSH and LQKENI. CDR3 residues: CASSPPPGLTLEAFF. The whole variable domain, remainder taken from reference TRBV18 and TRBJ1-1, is NAGVMQNPRHLVRRRGQEARLRCSPMKGHSHVYWYRQLPEEGLKFMVYLQKENIIDESGMPKERFSAEFPKEGPSILRIQQVVRGDSAAYFCASSPPPGLTLEAFFGQGTRLTVV.

The J gene is TRBJ2-1, the V gene TRBV7-9. Germline V gene data show CDR1 as SEHNR and CDR2 as FQNEAQ (reference sequence). This CDR3 has 14 residues. CDR3 loop: CASSLVPSANEQFF.

The CDR3 protein is CASSLRTTGFYEQYF. The rearrangement links TRBV27 to TRBJ2-7; TCRdb's D call, TRBD1, is unchecked because there is no DNA. There are 15 residues in the CDR3. Per the germline V gene, CDR1 is MNHEY and CDR2 is SMNVEV (reference sequence).

The chain recombines TRBV28 with TRBJ2-5; with no DNA, the TCRdb D assignment of TRBD2 cannot be verified. The CDR3 covers 15 residues. Per germline, CDR1 MDHEN and CDR2 SYDVKM. The CDR3 protein is CASSSRGSRAKTQYF.

This chain links TRBV20-1 with TRBJ2-1. This CDR3 is 13 amino acids long. Germline V CDR1 and CDR2: DFQATT, SNEGSKA (reference sequence). The CDR3 is CSARPRSYNEQFF.

The rearrangement uses TRBV25-1 and TRBJ2-7; the TRBD1 assignment by TCRdb is unverifiable without DNA. Germline-derived CDR1 and CDR2 are MGHDK and SYGVNS. The CDR3 length is 13 residues. CDR3 in amino acids: CASSAGVSYEQYF.

The chain couples TRBV29-1 to TRBJ1-2. Germline V gene data show CDR1 as SQVTM and CDR2 as ANQGSEA. This CDR3 is built from 14 residues. CDR3 region: CSVAAWAANYGYTF.

J is TRBJ2-3 and V is TRBV27; TCRdb's D call of TRBD1 is untestable without DNA. The CDR3 has 16 residues. In germline, CDR1 is MNHEY, CDR2 SMNVEV (reference sequence). CDR3 region: CASSLLRQKGPDTQYF.

The V and J genes are TRBV29-1 and TRBJ1-2; TCRdb names TRBD1, which stays unverified in the absence of DNA. The CDR3 consists of 12 residues. Germline V gene data show CDR1 as SQVTM and CDR2 as ANQGSEA. The chain's CDR3 is CSVPGTGAGYTF.

The chain is built from TRBV4-2 and TRBJ1-5. In germline, CDR1 is LGHNA, CDR2 YNFKEQ. The CDR3 consists of 15 residues. CDR3: CASSQERGSNQPQHF.

CDR3 amino acids: CASSFRTEQETQYF. V gene TRBV5-4 combines with J gene TRBJ2-5; TCRdb gives TRBD1 as the D gene, but with no DNA this cannot be confirmed. Germline CDR1 and CDR2: SGHNT and YYREEE (reference sequence). This CDR3 comprises 14 residues.

This chain connects TRBV2 to TRBJ1-2; the TCRdb call, TRBD1, lacks DNA for checking. This CDR3 comprises 15 residues. Per germline, CDR1 SNHLY and CDR2 FYNNEI. The CDR3 is CASSDNRDRVGGYTF. The full variable domain, rest sourced from reference TRBV2 and TRBJ1-2, is EPEVTQTPSHQVTQMGQEVILRCVPISNHLYFYWYRQILGQKVEFLVSFYNNEISEKSEIFDDQFSVERPDGSNFTLKIRSTKLEDSAMYFCASSDNRDRVGGYTFGSGTRLTVV.

This CDR3 reads CASSLSLINEQFF. V usage is TRBV7-3 and J usage is TRBJ2-1. The V gene's germline CDR1 is SGHTA and CDR2 FQGTGA. The CDR3 contains 13 residues.

This rearrangement joins TRBV7-3 to TRBJ2-2. There are 13 residues in the CDR3. Germline V gives CDR1 SGHTA, CDR2 FQGTGA. CDR3 loop: CASSSAGTGELFF.

The V and J genes are TRBV12-3 or TRBV12-4 and TRBJ1-4. This CDR3 has 16 residues. The CDR3 is CASMREAGGLHEKLFF.

The V gene is TRBV21-1, the J gene TRBJ1-1. TRBV21-1 corresponds to a pseudogene. This CDR3 is 12 amino acids long. The CDR3 reads CASSKERAEAFF.

The chain is built from TRBV9 and TRBJ2-2; TCRdb proposes TRBD2, but this gene call is untestable without DNA. The CDR3 has 17 residues. CDR1 is SGDLS and CDR2 is YYNGEE in the germline V gene. The CDR3 sequence is CASSVPLGEGVGGELFF.

This chain joins TRBV3-1 and TRBJ1-1; absent DNA, TCRdb's TRBD1 call cannot be checked. Germline values: CDR1 LGHDT, CDR2 YNNKEL (reference sequence). This CDR3 has 18 residues. The CDR3 spells CASSQEWLVGGLNTEAFF.

The chain couples TRBV4-1 to TRBJ2-7; the TCRdb D gene call, TRBD1, has no DNA to confirm it. The CDR3 runs 14 residues. The germline V gene encodes CDR1 MGHRA and CDR2 YSYEKL. The chain's CDR3 is CASSHGTGIHEQYF.